This T cell receptor beta chain was recorded in a study of T cells after yellow fever vaccination. Study-wide background: Preparing low-cell-number fractions relied on SMART-Seq v4 Ultra Low Input. Study observations and caveats: Although most clonotypes did not, a small share appeared in both CD4 and CD8 compartments. In post-booster samples, most primary-vaccination clones reappeared (just under 98% CD4, approximately 91% CD8).

Germline values: CDR1 MNHNY, CDR2 SVGAGI (reference sequence). The CDR3 runs to 15 residues. V shed 5 bases and J shed 0 bases, with 11 bases lying between them. TCRdb redid the calling of the 5' RACE reads with MiXCR, one entry per CDR3 protein. The sample contains 250,000 or so distinct CDR3 sequences, around 3.5% of which appear only once. There are many counts of this clonotype. The antigen is undetermined. The clonotype originates from a man aged 18 to 30 who received the YFV17D yellow fever vaccine. This sample comprised PBMCs, obtained 15 days after the yellow fever booster vaccination. V usage is TRBV6-6 and J usage is TRBJ1-5, with D tentatively TRBD1 (6 bases). The CDR3 protein is CASSPDRDSNQPQHF. The CDR3 nucleotides read TGTGCCAGCAGTCCGGACAGAGATAGCAATCAGCCCCAGCATTTT.